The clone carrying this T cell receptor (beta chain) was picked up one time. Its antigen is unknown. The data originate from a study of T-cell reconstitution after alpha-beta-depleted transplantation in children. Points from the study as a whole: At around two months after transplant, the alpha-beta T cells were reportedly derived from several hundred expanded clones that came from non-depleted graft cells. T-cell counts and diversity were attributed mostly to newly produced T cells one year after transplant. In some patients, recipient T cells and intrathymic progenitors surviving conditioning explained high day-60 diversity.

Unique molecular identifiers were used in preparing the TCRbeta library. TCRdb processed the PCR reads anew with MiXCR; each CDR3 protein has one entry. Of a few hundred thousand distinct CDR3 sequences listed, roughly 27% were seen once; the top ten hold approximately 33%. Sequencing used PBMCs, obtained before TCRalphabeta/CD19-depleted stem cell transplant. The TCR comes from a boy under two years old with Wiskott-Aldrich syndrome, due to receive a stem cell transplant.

The CDR3 nucleotides are TGCAGTGCTAGTGCGCAACAGGGGAACGGACCCCTCCACTTT. Protein product: CSASAQQGNGPLHF. V is TRBV20-1 and J is TRBJ1-6; 7 nucleotides align to TRBD1. Germline V gene sequence: CDR1 DFQATT, CDR2 SNEGSKA (reference sequence). CDR3 length: 14 amino acids. V gave up 3 bases and J gave up 12 bases; unmatched junction bases: 11.